The next 2 T cell receptor beta chains were all read from a single sample in a study of identifying expanded T cells in peripheral blood (dated by TCRdb to 2018 to 2020). The library was obtained by the immunoSEQ multiplex PCR assay. Imported from immuneACCESS, the table was reduced by TCRdb to in-frame sequences with V and J called. These copies leave out some clones; in studies compared against another copy, an unresolved V gene accounts for under half, and the cause of the remainder is not known. Within this sample are around 120,000 clones, with roughly 90% of them counted one time only. The top ten clones comprise around 15% of the sample. The specimen was blood. These receptors all stem from a person aged 18 to 75 in good health.

The chain has TRBV19 and TRBJ1-1, with a weak D call TRBD1 (6 bases). The CDR3 runs to 14 residues. The V end was cut by 7 bases, the J end by 6 bases, with 18 bases between. Germline V gives CDR1 LNHDA, CDR2 SQIVND (reference sequence). CDR3 DNA sequence: TGTGCCAGTACCCGACCCACAGGGATGGCTGAAGCTTTCTTT. This gives the protein CASTRPTGMAEAFF. The entire variable domain, with the rest obtained from reference TRBV19 and TRBJ1-1, is as follows: DGGITQSPKYLFRKEGQNVTLSCEQNLNHDAMYWYRQDPGQGLRLIYYSQIVNDFQKGDIAEGYSVSREKKESFPLTVTSAQKNPTAFYLCASTRPTGMAEAFFGQGTRLTVV.

The rearrangement links TRBV7-2 to TRBJ2-7; D remains ambiguous. There are 14 residues in the CDR3. V lost 0 bases and J 0 bases, leaving 6 bases between the germline ends. Germline values: CDR1 SGHTA, CDR2 FQGNSA. CDR3 DNA sequence: TGTGCCAGCAGCTTAGCGCAGGCCTCCTACGAGCAGTACTTC. This translates into CASSLAQASYEQYF.